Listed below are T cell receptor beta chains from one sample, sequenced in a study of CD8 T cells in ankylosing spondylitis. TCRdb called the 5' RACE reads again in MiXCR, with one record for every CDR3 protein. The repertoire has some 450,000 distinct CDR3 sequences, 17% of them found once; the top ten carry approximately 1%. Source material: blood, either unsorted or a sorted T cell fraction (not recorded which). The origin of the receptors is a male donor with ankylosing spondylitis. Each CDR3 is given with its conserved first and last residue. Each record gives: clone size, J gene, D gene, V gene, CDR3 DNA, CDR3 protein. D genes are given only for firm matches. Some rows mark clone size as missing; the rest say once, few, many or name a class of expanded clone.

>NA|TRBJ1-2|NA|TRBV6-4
TGTGCCAGCAGTGAAGACTGGGCAGCCTCCGGGGGCTACACCTTC
CASSEDWAASGGYTF
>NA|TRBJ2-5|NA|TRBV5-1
TGCGCCAGCAGCTGGGGGCATACAGCGGTTAAAGAGACCCAGTACTTC
CASSWGHTAVKETQYF
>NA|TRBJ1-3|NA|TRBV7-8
TGTGCCACCCAAAGGAAAAGCTCTGGAAACACCATATATTTT
CATQRKSSGNTIYF
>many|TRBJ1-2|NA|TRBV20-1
TGCAGTGCTAGAGCGGTGTCAGGGCCGGGCTACACCTTC
CSARAVSGPGYTF
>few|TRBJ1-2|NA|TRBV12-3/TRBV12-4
TGTGCCAGCAGTTTGGGGGGGCGCCTACTAACTAACTATGGCTACACCTTC
CASSLGGRLLTNYGYTF
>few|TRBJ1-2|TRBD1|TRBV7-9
TGTGCCAGCAGCTTAAGGGACCCCGGACAGGGTCGGTATGGCTACACCTTC
CASSLRDPGQGRYGYTF
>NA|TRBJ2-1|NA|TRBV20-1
TGCAGTGCTAGTGGGCTAGCGGAGCAGTTCTTC
CSASGLAEQFF
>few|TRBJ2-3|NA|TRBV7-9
TGTGCCAGCAGCAAACGCACAGATACGCAGTATTTT
CASSKRTDTQYF
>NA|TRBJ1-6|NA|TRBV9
TGTGCCAGCAGCGTAGCTTTGAGGGAACAAGATTCACCCCTCCACTTT
CASSVALREQDSPLHF
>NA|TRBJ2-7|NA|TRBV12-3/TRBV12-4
TGTGCCAGCAGTTTCGTCGGATACGAGCAGTACTTC
CASSFVGYEQYF
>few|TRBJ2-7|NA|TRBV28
TGTGCCAGCAGTTTAATCCGGTTAGGGGGGCAGTACTTC
CASSLIRLGGQYF
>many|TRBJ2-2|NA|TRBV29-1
TGCAGCGTTAGTAGAGGGATGTGGGCCGGGGAGCTGTTTTTT
CSVSRGMWAGELFF
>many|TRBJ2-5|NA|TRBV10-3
TGTGCCATCAGTGAGTCCGGGAAGAGGGTTGAGACCCAGTACTTC
CAISESGKRVETQYF
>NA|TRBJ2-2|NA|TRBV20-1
TGCAGTGCTAGAGTGGGCATAAAATCCGGGGAGCTGTTTTTT
CSARVGIKSGELFF
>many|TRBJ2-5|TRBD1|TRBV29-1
TGCAGCGTGGGACAGGGGAAAGAGACCCAGTACTTC
CSVGQGKETQYF
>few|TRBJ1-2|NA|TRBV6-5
TGTGCCAGCAGTTACTCGGCTAGCCGAAGTGGCTACACCTTC
CASSYSASRSGYTF
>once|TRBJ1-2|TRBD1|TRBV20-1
TGCAGTGAGGAGAAAACAGGGGGCTTAGGGGGCTACACCTTC
CSEEKTGGLGGYTF
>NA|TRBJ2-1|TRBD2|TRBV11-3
TGTGCCAGCAGCTGGGGACTAGCGGGGAACAATGAGCAGTTCTTC
CASSWGLAGNNEQFF
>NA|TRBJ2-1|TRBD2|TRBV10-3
TGTGCCATCAGTGCGGGACTAGGGGCCCCCAATGAGCAGTTCTTC
CAISAGLGAPNEQFF
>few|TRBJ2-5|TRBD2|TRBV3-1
TGTGCCAGCAGCCAAGCGGGGGGGTTCGAGACCCAGTACTTC
CASSQAGGFETQYF
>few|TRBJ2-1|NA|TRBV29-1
TGCAGCGTTGAAGGGACAGTGTTTCCCAATGAGCAGTTCTTC
CSVEGTVFPNEQFF
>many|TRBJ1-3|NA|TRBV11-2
TGTGCCAGCAGCTCCCCCGGGACGTTCTCTGGAAACACCATATATTTT
CASSSPGTFSGNTIYF
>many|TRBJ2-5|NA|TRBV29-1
TGCAGCGTTTTAGACCCAGGGCAAGAGACCCAGTACTTC
CSVLDPGQETQYF
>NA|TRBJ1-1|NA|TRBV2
TGTGCCAGCATGCGAACGGAGGGCAGAAACACTGAAGCTTTCTTT
CASMRTEGRNTEAFF
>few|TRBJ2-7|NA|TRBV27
TGTGCCAGCACCGTAAAACAGGTTACCGACTACGAGCAGTACTTC
CASTVKQVTDYEQYF
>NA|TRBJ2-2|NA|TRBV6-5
TGTGCCAGCAGTTCCGGAGGGTCCGGGGAGCTGTTTTTT
CASSSGGSGELFF
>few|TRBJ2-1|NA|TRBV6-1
TGTGCCAGCATCCGCGGGACTCCGGGGAATGAGCAGTTCTTC
CASIRGTPGNEQFF
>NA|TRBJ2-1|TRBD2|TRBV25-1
TGTGCCAGCAGTGATAGCGGGAGGGCCGTATTTGAGCAGTTCTTC
CASSDSGRAVFEQFF
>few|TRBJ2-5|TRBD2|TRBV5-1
TGCGCCAGTTCCTATAGCGGGGGTGAAGAAGAGACCCAGTACTTC
CASSYSGGEEETQYF
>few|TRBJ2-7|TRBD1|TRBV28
TGTGCCAGCAGCCGCACAGGGGGCCACGAGCAGTACTTC
CASSRTGGHEQYF
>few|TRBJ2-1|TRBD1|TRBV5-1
TGCGCCAGCAGCCTTGGACAGGGGGGAACGTCCTACAATGAGCAGTTCTTC
CASSLGQGGTSYNEQFF
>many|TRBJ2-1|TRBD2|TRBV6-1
TGTGCCAGCAACCAACTAGCGGGAGGGCGTAATGAGCAGTTCTTC
CASNQLAGGRNEQFF
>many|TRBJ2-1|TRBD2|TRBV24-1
TGTGCCACCAGTGACCTGACTAGCGGGCATCTCAATGAGCAGTTCTTC
CATSDLTSGHLNEQFF
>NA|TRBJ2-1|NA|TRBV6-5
TGTGCCAGCAGTTACGGGATTACCTACAATGAGCAGTTCTTC
CASSYGITYNEQFF
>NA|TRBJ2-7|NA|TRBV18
TGTGCCAGCTCACGCTCCCCGGGGACTGAGACCTACGAGCAGTACTTC
CASSRSPGTETYEQYF
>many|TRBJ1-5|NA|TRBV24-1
TGTGCCACCAGTGATTTGGTGCGGGGAGTGGGCAATCAGCCCCAGCATTTT
CATSDLVRGVGNQPQHF
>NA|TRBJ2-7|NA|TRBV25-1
TGTGCCAGCAGTGAATACGGATCCTACGAGCAGTACTTC
CASSEYGSYEQYF
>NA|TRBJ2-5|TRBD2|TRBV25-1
TGTGCCAGCAGTGAATTAGGAACTAGCGTCCTCCAAGAGACCCAGTACTTC
CASSELGTSVLQETQYF
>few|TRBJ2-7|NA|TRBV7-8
TGTGCCAGCAGCTTAGGGGGGGTCAGAGCCTACGAGCAGTACTTC
CASSLGGVRAYEQYF
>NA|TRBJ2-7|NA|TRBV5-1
TGCGCCAGCAGCTTGGAGGTAGTCAACCCCTCCTACGAGCAGTACTTC
CASSLEVVNPSYEQYF
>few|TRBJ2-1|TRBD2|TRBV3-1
TGTGCCAGCAGCCAAGACCTACTAGCGGGAAGGTACAATGAGCAGTTCTTC
CASSQDLLAGRYNEQFF
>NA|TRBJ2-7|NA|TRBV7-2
TGTGCCAGCAGCCCGATGGCCAGCAGGGAGCAGTACTTC
CASSPMASREQYF
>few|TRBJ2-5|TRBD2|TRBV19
TGTGCCAGTAGTAGGGAGCGGGGACGTAGCCGAGAGACCCAGTACTTC
CASSRERGRSRETQYF
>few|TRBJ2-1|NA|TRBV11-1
TGTGCCAGCAGCCCAAAGGGCAGTGAGTCCAATGAGCAGTTCTTC
CASSPKGSESNEQFF
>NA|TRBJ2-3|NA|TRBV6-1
TGTGCCAGCAGAGCTGTGGGTAGTGTTAGAACGCAGTATTTT
CASRAVGSVRTQYF
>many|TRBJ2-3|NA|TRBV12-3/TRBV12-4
TGTGCCAGCAGCCCTATCACAGATACGCAGTATTTT
CASSPITDTQYF
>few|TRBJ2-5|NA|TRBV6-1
TGTGCCAGCAGAGAGCACATCGGACAGCCAGAGACCCAGTACTTC
CASREHIGQPETQYF